Described below is a single T cell receptor beta chain sequence and its context. This specimen belongs to a study of cytomegalovirus exposure and HLA in healthy donors. The CDR3 is 17 residues long. Primers for the PCR totalled 60 Vbeta and 13 Jbeta. Only in-frame clones appear in the TCRdb table, and some are missing; sequencing was by immunoSEQ multiplex PCR. Counted here are some 120,000 clones, 80% occurring once; the ten biggest clones make up approximately 5%. This chain links TRBV21-1 with TRBJ2-3; the table gives TRBD2 as D, unverified against the DNA. TRBV21-1 is an annotated pseudogene. The clonotype comes from a man aged 25-45 years in good health and CMV-seronegative. Material: PBMCs. CDR3 amino acids: CASSRRKWSRGTDTQYF. The CDR3 DNA sequence: TGTGCCAGCAGCCGCAGAAAATGGTCTAGAGGCACAGATACGCAGTATTTT.